This T cell receptor beta chain was sequenced during a study of T cells after yellow fever vaccination. Study-level information: With SMART-Seq v4 Ultra Low Input, the fractions containing low cell numbers were prepared. Overall study findings and caveats: One caveat is that FACS-sorted repertoires could contain abundant clonotypes contaminating from the bulk population. Peak timing came faster in the weaker secondary response, day 5 versus 15.

As to this clonotype: No antigen is known for it.

CDR3 size: 16 residues. Trimming cost V 6 bases and J 10 bases, with 22 bases left between them. Per the germline V gene, CDR1 is SGHTA and CDR2 is FQGNSA. The 5'RACE template-switching step produced TCR cDNA and added a universal primer site and UMIs. TCRdb re-called the 5' RACE reads with MiXCR, one entry per CDR3 protein. The table has a few hundred thousand distinct CDR3 sequences, about a sixth seen once. This sequence originates from a man between 18 and 35 years old who received the YFV17D yellow fever vaccine. This rearrangement joins TRBV7-2 to TRBJ1-6, with a tentative D call TRBD1 (6 bases). Sequenced here: PBMCs, sampled more than 4 days after the first yellow fever vaccination. The chain's CDR3 is CASRNRADLTSSPLHF. As DNA, the CDR3 is TGTGCCAGCAGGAACAGGGCGGACCTTACATCGTCACCCCTCCACTTT.